Each of the 31 T cell receptor beta chains below was sequenced from the same sample in a study of blood T cell repertoires in COVID-19. TCRdb's copy holds only in-frame clones and misses some; the assay was immunoSEQ multiplex PCR. This table holds roughly 290,000 clones, approximately 91% found once. Sequencing was carried out using peripheral blood. The receptors shown here come from a woman aged 55-69 years with acute or convalescent COVID-19.

This rearrangement joins TRBV28 to TRBJ1-2; D remains ambiguous. The CDR3 loop spans 12 amino acids. The germline gives CDR1 MDHEN, CDR2 SYDVKM. Trimming took off 5 bases at V and 1 base at J, with 5 bases between the two ends. The CDR3 reads CASSLYNYGYTF. The CDR3 region has the DNA TGTGCCAGCAGTCTCTATAACTATGGCTACACCTTC.

The gene calls are TRBV6-5 and TRBJ1-6; D not certain. The CDR3 is 16 residues long. CDR1 and CDR2 from the germline V gene are MNHEY and SVGAGI. Deletions cut 4 bases from V and 0 bases from J, with 10 bases between. Here the CDR3 DNA reads TGTGCCAGCAGTTCTTCTCGGGGCTCCTATAATTCACCCCTCCACTTT. This encodes CASSSSRGSYNSPLHF.

The chain joins TRBV2 to TRBJ2-1; D ambiguous. Between the trimmed V and J ends, which lost 7 bases and 5 bases, there was a span of 15 bases. The CDR3 is 14 residues long. Germline CDR1 reads SNHLY; CDR2 reads FYNNEI. The chain's CDR3 is CASISRGRDNEQFF. The CDR3 DNA reads TGTGCCAGCATATCTAGAGGCCGGGACAATGAGCAGTTCTTC. The complete variable domain, with remaining parts taken from reference TRBV2 and TRBJ2-1, reads EPEVTQTPSHQVTQMGQEVILRCVPISNHLYFYWYRQILGQKVEFLVSFYNNEISEKSEIFDDQFSVERPDGSNFTLKIRSTKLEDSAMYFCASISRGRDNEQFFGPGTRLTVL.

The chain links TRBV25-1 to TRBJ1-2; the match to TRBD1 covers 9 bases. J was trimmed by 8 bases and V by 3 bases; bases with no gene match: 4. The CDR3 has 13 residues. Germline V CDR1 and CDR2: MGHDK, SYGVNS. The DNA of the CDR3 is TGTGCCAGCAGTGAGGGACAGGGATACGGCTACACCTTC. As protein: CASSEGQGYGYTF.

The chain combines TRBV28 with TRBJ2-7, with a weak D call TRBD2 (5 bases). Trimming pared 5 bases from V and 4 bases from J, leaving 12 bases between. Germline CDR1 and CDR2: MDHEN and SYDVKM. This CDR3 is 13 amino acids long. The CDR3 nucleotides read TGTGCCAGCAGTCCCCCCCGCGGGTACGAGCAGTACTTC. Translation: CASSPPRGYEQYF. The full variable domain, rest sourced from reference TRBV28 and TRBJ2-7, is DVKVTQSSRYLVKRTGEKVFLECVQDMDHENMFWYRQDPGLGLRLIYFSYDVKMKEKGDIPEGYSVSREKKERFSLILESASTNQTSMYLCASSPPRGYEQYFGPGTRLTVT.

This clone was observed a handful of times. V and J are TRBV21-1 and TRBJ1-6; the D call in the table, TRBD1, was not verified against the DNA. TRBV21-1 is a listed pseudogene. This CDR3 is 21 amino acids long. CDR3 residues: CAILPSPGLNGDRGRYSPLHF. The CDR3 DNA is TGTGCCATCCTACCCAGTCCGGGCTTGAATGGGGACAGGGGGCGTTATTCACCCCTCCACTTT.

The rearrangement uses TRBV6-2 or TRBV6-3 and TRBJ2-3; 10 nucleotides agree with TRBD2. Germline V CDR1 and CDR2: MNHEY, SVGEGT. The CDR3 sequence is 15 residues long. With V trimmed by 5 bases and J by 7 bases, 9 bases remained unmatched. DNA of the CDR3: TGTGCCAGCAGTACGAGCGGGGGGGCCCCCAATACGCAGTATTTT. Translating gives CASSTSGGAPNTQYF.

V gene TRBV5-6 combines with J gene TRBJ1-2, with unresolved D. CDR1 SGHDT and CDR2 YYEEEE come from the germline V gene. The CDR3 sequence is 13 residues long. The V end lost 0 bases, the J end lost 6 bases, and 9 bases lay between the germline ends. The CDR3 DNA reads TGTGCCAGCAGCTTGGCCGGAGGGAATGGCTACACCTTC. It is translated as CASSLAGGNGYTF. The variable domain in full, with the rest retrieved from reference TRBV5-6 and TRBJ1-2, is DAGVTQSPTHLIKTRGQQVTLRCSPKSGHDTVSWYQQALGQGPQFIFQYYEEEERQRGNFPDRFSGHQFPNYSSELNVNALLLGDSALYLCASSLAGGNGYTFGSGTRLTVV.

The V gene is TRBV29-1, the J gene TRBJ2-3, with 10 bases matching TRBD1. The CDR3 totals 13 residues. V shed 4 bases, J shed 4 bases, and the junction held 2 bases outside the gene matches. Looked up from germline, CDR1 is SQVTM and CDR2 is ANQGSEA. Here the CDR3 DNA reads TGCAGCGTTGGGACAGGGGGACCAGATACGCAGTATTTT. Its translation is CSVGTGGPDTQYF.

The genes are TRBV29-1 and TRBJ1-4; the match to TRBD1 covers 8 bases. CDR3 length: 11 residues. V was clipped by 7 bases and J by 7 bases; unmatched bases: 2. Germline assignment: CDR1 SQVTM and CDR2 ANQGSEA. CDR3 nucleotide sequence: TGCAGCGCAGGGGGCCCTGAAAAACTGTTTTTT. Its translation is CSAGGPEKLFF. Full variable domain (rest looked up from reference TRBV29-1 and TRBJ1-4): SAVISQKPSRDICQRGTSLTIQCQVDSQVTMMFWYRQQPGQSLTLIATANQGSEATYESGFVIDKFPISRPNLTFSTLTVSNMSPEDSSIYLCSAGGPEKLFFGSGTQLSVL.

The rearrangement joins TRBV27 to TRBJ2-1; no clear D. Germline V gives CDR1 MNHEY, CDR2 SMNVEV (reference sequence). V gave up 4 bases and J gave up 10 bases, with 8 bases separating them. This CDR3 region has 11 residues. CDR3 loop: CASSSAREQFF. In DNA, the CDR3 is TGTGCCAGCAGTTCCGCGAGGGAGCAGTTCTTC.

The chain carries TRBV27 and TRBJ1-2, with 11 nucleotides matching TRBD1. Trimming at V came to 5 bases and at J to 6 bases, leaving 14 bases not matched to a gene. The germline V gene encodes CDR1 MNHEY and CDR2 SMNVEV (reference sequence). CDR3 size: 17 residues. This chain's CDR3 is CASSTRGMGQGGHGYTF. CDR3 coding DNA: TGTGCCAGCAGTACCAGAGGGATGGGACAGGGGGGTCATGGCTACACCTTC.

The chain recombines TRBV7-2 with TRBJ1-6; D not certain. V was trimmed by 5 bases and J by 7 bases, leaving 15 bases between them. The CDR3 sequence is 15 residues long. Germline assignment: CDR1 SGHTA and CDR2 FQGNSA. CDR3 in DNA: TGTGCCAGCAGCCTAGAAGAGGCACCCAATTCACCCCTCCACTTT. Translated, it gives CASSLEEAPNSPLHF. The variable domain in full, with the rest retrieved from reference TRBV7-2 and TRBJ1-6, is GAGVSQSPSNKVTEKGKDVELRCDPISGHTALYWYRQSLGQGLEFLIYFQGNSAPDKSGLPSDRFSAERTGGSVSTLTIQRTQQEDSAVYLCASSLEEAPNSPLHFGNGTRLTVT.

This clone was picked up one time. This chain connects TRBV15 to TRBJ1-6; D is unclear. CDR3 length: 14 amino acids. Deletions cut 0 bases from V and 7 bases from J, with 7 bases between. Germline CDR1 and CDR2: LNHNV and YYDKDF (reference sequence). CDR3 sequence reads: CATSRETKNSPLHF. For the CDR3, the DNA is TGTGCCACCAGCAGAGAAACTAAGAATTCACCCCTCCACTTT.

This rearrangement joins TRBV5-1 to TRBJ1-4; D might be TRBD1 (6 bases). Germline CDR1 reads SGHRS; CDR2 reads YFSETQ. Trimming removed 4 bases at V and 3 bases at J, with 13 bases between. This CDR3 contains 15 residues. The CDR3 DNA sequence: TGCGCCAGCAGCGGACAACAGGGAGCTAATGAAAAACTGTTTTTT. Translating gives CASSGQQGANEKLFF.

The V call is TRBV3-1 (or the pseudogene TRBV3-2), the J call TRBJ1-1; tentatively, D is TRBD1 (6 bases). The germline CDR1 and CDR2 sequences are LGHDT and YNNKEL (reference sequence). Between the trimmed V and J ends, which lost 1 base and 2 bases, there was a span of 8 bases. CDR3 length: 14 residues. CDR3 residues: CASSQGTANTEAFF. The CDR3 nucleotides read TGTGCCAGCAGCCAAGGGACAGCCAACACTGAAGCTTTCTTT.

The V and J genes are TRBV24-1 and TRBJ1-2; 7 nucleotides match TRBD1. The CDR3 is 14 amino acids. In germline, CDR1 is KGHDR, CDR2 SFDVKD. The junction had 1 base not matched to a gene; V was cut back by 0 bases and J by 4 bases. The CDR3 sequence: CATSDLQGGYGYTF. CDR3 in DNA: TGTGCCACCAGTGATTTGCAGGGGGGCTATGGCTACACCTTC.

The rearrangement links TRBV6-6 to TRBJ1-4; TRBD1 aligns across 7 bases. The germline gives CDR1 MNHNY, CDR2 SVGAGI (reference sequence). This CDR3 contains 14 residues. V gave up 3 bases and J gave up 14 bases; unmatched junction bases: 12. CDR3 sequence reads: CASSYGTVGKSLFF. DNA for the CDR3: TGTGCCAGCAGTTATGGGACAGTAGGAAAAAGTCTGTTTTTT.

The table lists this clone with a count of one. The CDR3 loop reads CASSQDRNRDEKLFF. The CDR3 DNA follows: TGCGCCAGCAGCCAGGATAGGAACAGGGATGAAAAACTGTTTTTT. The chain recombines TRBV4-3 with TRBJ1-4; a weak D match, TRBD1 (6 bases). V dropped 3 bases and J dropped 6 bases, with 14 bases sitting between them. The CDR3 totals 15 residues. Looked up from germline, CDR1 is LGHNA and CDR2 is YSLEER.

CDR3 nucleotide sequence: TGTGCCAGCGGGAGGACCTACAATGAGCAGTTCTTC. Its protein product is CASGRTYNEQFF. The chain uses TRBV6-5 and TRBJ2-1, with D possibly TRBD2 on 6 matching bases. Between the trimmed V and J ends, which lost 8 bases and 2 bases, there was a span of 7 bases. The CDR3 length is 12 residues. Germline lookup yields CDR1 MNHEY and CDR2 SVGAGI.

V and J are TRBV30 and TRBJ2-7; 12 nucleotides match TRBD2. CDR1 is GTSNPN, CDR2 SVGIG, per germline (reference sequence). V lost 0 bases to trimming and J lost 0 bases; unmatched junction nucleotides: 6. The CDR3 has 17 amino acids. CDR3 amino acids: CAWSVGLAGFHSYEQYF. The CDR3 region has the DNA TGTGCCTGGAGTGTGGGACTAGCGGGTTTCCACTCCTACGAGCAGTACTTC.

This chain joins TRBV5-6 and TRBJ1-2, with D perhaps TRBD1 (5 bases). Germline lookup yields CDR1 SGHDT and CDR2 YYEEEE. Trimming took 1 base from V and 4 from J, leaving 8 bases between them. The CDR3 loop spans 13 amino acids. The CDR3 protein is CASSLRQPYGYTF. The CDR3 bases are TGTGCCAGCAGCTTGAGACAGCCCTATGGCTACACCTTC. The variable domain in full, with the rest retrieved from reference TRBV5-6 and TRBJ1-2, is DAGVTQSPTHLIKTRGQQVTLRCSPKSGHDTVSWYQQALGQGPQFIFQYYEEEERQRGNFPDRFSGHQFPNYSSELNVNALLLGDSALYLCASSLRQPYGYTFGSGTRLTVV.

The rearrangement joins TRBV19 to TRBJ2-6, with D unclear. The CDR3 spans 15 residues. V lost 0 bases and J 0 bases, leaving 3 bases between the germline ends. Germline loops: CDR1 LNHDA, CDR2 SQIVND (reference sequence). The CDR3, as DNA: TGTGCCAGTAGTATAGACAGCTCTGGGGCCAACGTCCTGACTTTC. Protein product: CASSIDSSGANVLTF.

V and J are TRBV6-5 and TRBJ1-2; D is ambiguous. Germline V CDR1 and CDR2: MNHEY, SVGAGI. V was shortened by 0 bases and J by 0 bases, with 5 bases between the two germline ends. CDR3 length equals 14 residues. The CDR3 nucleotides are TGTGCCAGCAGTTACTCATCGGCTAACTATGGCTACACCTTC. Amino acids: CASSYSSANYGYTF.

The chain has TRBV9 and TRBJ1-4; D call uncertain. Per the germline V gene, CDR1 is SGDLS and CDR2 is YYNGEE. This CDR3 comprises 14 residues. Trimming took off 4 bases at V and 8 bases at J, with 15 bases between the two ends. CDR3 coding DNA: TGTGCCAGCAGCCCGCTAGGAGGGAACGAAAAACTGTTTTTT. Protein: CASSPLGGNEKLFF.

The chain uses TRBV19 and TRBJ2-6; weak D call: TRBD1 (6 bases). Looked up from germline, CDR1 is LNHDA and CDR2 is SQIVND (reference sequence). The CDR3 is made up of 17 amino acids. Trimming cost V 0 bases and J 0 bases, with 9 bases left between them. The CDR3 DNA reads as TGTGCCAGTAGTATAGATCAAGGGGGCTCTGGGGCCAACGTCCTGACTTTC. As protein: CASSIDQGGSGANVLTF. Full variable domain (rest looked up from reference TRBV19 and TRBJ2-6): DGGITQSPKYLFRKEGQNVTLSCEQNLNHDAMYWYRQDPGQGLRLIYYSQIVNDFQKGDIAEGYSVSREKKESFPLTVTSAQKNPTAFYLCASSIDQGGSGANVLTFGAGSRLTVL.

The chain uses TRBV7-8 and TRBJ2-3, with 7 bases fitting TRBD1. The J segment lost 4 bases and the V segment lost 5 bases, leaving 6 bases of the junction unmatched. CDR1 is SGHVS and CDR2 is FQNEAQ in the germline V gene. CDR3 length: 14 amino acids. The CDR3, as DNA: TGTGCCAGCAGCACAGACAGGGTGGCAGATACGCAGTATTTT. Its translation is CASSTDRVADTQYF.

This clone has only one observation. The J gene is TRBJ2-7, the V gene TRBV5-1; D uncertain. Looked up from germline, CDR1 is SGHRS and CDR2 is YFSETQ. This CDR3 region has 13 residues. V lost 2 bases, J lost 1 base, and 7 bases lay in between. The CDR3 is CASSFTQSYEQYF. CDR3 DNA sequence: TGCGCCAGCAGCTTTACACAGTCCTACGAGCAGTACTTC.

The V gene is TRBV4-2, the J gene TRBJ2-7; D is possibly TRBD1 (6 bases). The V gene lost 5 bases and the J gene lost 2 bases, with 13 bases spanning the gap. This CDR3 region has 14 residues. Germline V CDR1 and CDR2: LGHNA, YNFKEQ. The DNA for the CDR3 is TGTGCCAGCAGCAGACCGGGACATCCCTACGAGCAGTACTTC. This sequence encodes CASSRPGHPYEQYF.

V is TRBV7-3 and J is TRBJ1-5; no clear D. Trimming cost V 4 bases and J 2 bases, with 12 bases left between them. The CDR3 has 15 residues. From germline, CDR1 is SGHTA and CDR2 FQGTGA. The CDR3 here is CASSSDKSGNQPQHF. CDR3 sequence (DNA): TGTGCCAGCAGCTCCGATAAGTCGGGCAATCAGCCCCAGCATTTT.

The chain uses TRBV9 and TRBJ1-3; 7 bases fit TRBD1. The junction had 18 bases not matched to a gene; V was cut back by 0 bases and J by 3 bases. This CDR3 region has 20 residues. Germline CDR1 reads SGDLS; CDR2 reads YYNGEE. CDR3 bases: TGTGCCAGCAGCGTAGCCCCATTATTAGACAGGGCGGGACTTGGAAACACCATATATTTT. It translates to CASSVAPLLDRAGLGNTIYF.